The 10 T cell receptor beta chains below come from one sample, sequenced in a study of cytomegalovirus exposure and HLA in healthy donors (dated by TCRdb to 2015 to 2018). Library preparation used the immunoSEQ multiplex PCR assay. The multiplex PCR relied on a mix of 60 forward primers for TCR Vbeta segments and 13 reverse primers for TCR Jbeta segments. Drawn from immuneACCESS, this table holds only the in-frame rearrangements with V and J called that TCRdb kept. Clones are partly lost; checked studies trace under half to an unresolved V gene and leave the rest unexplained. The sample contains about 180,000 clones, more than 65% of them found a single time. The ten top clones hold 2% to 2.5% of the sample. The sequencing input was PBMCs. The source is a woman in her twenties or thirties in good health and CMV-seropositive.

The chain combines TRBV29-1 with TRBJ2-7, with D perhaps TRBD1 (5 bases). Trimming took off 2 bases at V and 10 bases at J, with 12 bases between the two ends. The germline gives CDR1 SQVTM, CDR2 ANQGSEA. This CDR3 spans 11 amino acids. The CDR3 reads CSVEFKGAQYF. Here the CDR3 DNA reads TGCAGCGTTGAATTTAAAGGGGCCCAGTACTTC.

V and J are TRBV10-3 and TRBJ2-1; TRBD2 agrees at 15 bases. There are 16 residues in the CDR3. The V gene end was trimmed by 4 bases and the J gene end by 4 bases; junction bases not matched to a gene: 2. The germline V gene has CDR1 ENHRY and CDR2 SYGVKD. This CDR3 is CAISAGTSGGYNEQFF. The CDR3 nucleotides read TGTGCCATCAGTGCAGGGACTAGCGGGGGGTACAATGAGCAGTTCTTC.

This clone was detected a few times. The CDR3 DNA reads TGTGCCAGCAGCCGGGGGGACAGCCAAGAGACCCAGTACTTC. This encodes CASSRGDSQETQYF. The V call is TRBV4-2, the J call TRBJ2-5; a weak D match, TRBD1 (7 bases). The germline V and J ends were trimmed by 4 bases and 1 base, with 10 bases remaining between them. The V gene's germline CDR1 is LGHNA and CDR2 YNFKEQ. The CDR3 loop spans 14 amino acids.

The chain recombines TRBV5-1 with TRBJ2-1; 8 nucleotides agree with TRBD1. CDR1 is SGHRS, CDR2 YFSETQ, per germline. This CDR3 has 15 residues. Trimming took 4 bases from V and 6 from J; bases not matched to a gene: 9. The CDR3 reads CASSVIATGGNEQFF. The CDR3 DNA sequence: TGCGCCAGCAGCGTAATCGCTACAGGGGGCAATGAGCAGTTCTTC.

This chain uses TRBV6-6 with TRBJ1-5; tentatively, D is TRBD1 (6 bases). The germline V gene has CDR1 MNHNY and CDR2 SVGAGI (reference sequence). V lost 5 bases, J lost 7 bases, and 18 bases lay in between. This CDR3 contains 15 residues. CDR3 residues: CASSPLGGARQPQHF. The DNA of the CDR3 is TGTGCCAGCAGTCCCCTCGGGGGGGCAAGACAGCCCCAGCATTTT.

Details on this clone: Sequence at one end of the junction differs from germline and may be a read error. This chain joins TRBV18 and TRBJ2-4, with TRBD1 matching 7 bases. Germline CDR1 is KGHSH and CDR2 is LQKENI. The CDR3 length is 12 residues. CDR3 in amino acids: CASSPTGIDPRF. In DNA, the CDR3 is TGTGCCAGCTCACCGACAGGGATCGACCCCCGCTTC.

The chain couples TRBV5-1 to TRBJ2-1; the D gene is possibly TRBD2 (5 bases). This CDR3 region has 13 residues. The germline V gene has CDR1 SGHRS and CDR2 YFSETQ. V was cut by 2 bases and J by 13 bases, with 16 bases left in between. The CDR3 is CASSFPELGKQFF. The DNA for the CDR3 is TGCGCCAGCAGCTTCCCCGAACTAGGAAAACAGTTCTTC. The whole variable domain, filled in from reference TRBV5-1 and TRBJ2-1, reads KAGVTQTPRYLIKTRGQQVTLSCSPISGHRSVSWYQQTPGQGLQFLFEYFSETQRNKGNFPGRFSGRQFSNSRSEMNVSTLELGDSALYLCASSFPELGKQFFGPGTRLTVL.

The V and J genes are TRBV2 and TRBJ2-5; weak D call: TRBD2 (6 bases). With 1 base removed from V and 4 bases from J, the gap between germline ends came to 7 bases. In germline, CDR1 is SNHLY, CDR2 FYNNEI. The CDR3 contains 13 residues. The CDR3, as DNA: TGTGCCAGCAGTGAAGGGGGGGTAGAGACCCAGTACTTC. Protein product: CASSEGGVETQYF.

The V and J genes are TRBV6-4 and TRBJ1-4, with 11 bases aligning to TRBD1. CDR3 size: 14 residues. J gave up 13 bases and V 6 bases, and 10 bases lay outside the gene matches. Germline CDR1 MRHNA, CDR2 SNTAGT. CDR3: CASSPGQGDRGLFF. The CDR3 nucleotides are TGTGCCAGCAGCCCGGGACAGGGGGACCGGGGACTGTTTTTT.

This chain uses TRBV6-5 with TRBJ2-7; TRBD1 agrees at 7 bases. Germline V gene lookup returns CDR1 MNHEY and CDR2 SVGAGI. V shed 0 bases, J shed 3 bases, and the junction held 5 bases outside the gene matches. The CDR3 loop spans 15 amino acids. CDR3 in DNA: TGTGCCAGCAGTTACTCGACCGGGACAGACTACGAGCAGTACTTC. Protein sequence: CASSYSTGTDYEQYF.